This T cell receptor beta chain was sequenced for a study of T cell responses to AZD1222 COVID-19 vaccine. Researchers grouped second doses given at about 4 or about 12 weeks into one pool. Germline CDR1 and CDR2: SNHLY and FYNNEI. Trimming took 5 bases from V and 7 from J, leaving 5 bases between them. The CDR3 is 11 residues long. This table comes from immunoSEQ multiplex PCR, and its TCRdb copy is limited to in-frame clones, with some not included. There are about 110,000 clones in the sample; 90% occur only once, and approximately 8% lies in the top ten. The specimen comprised peripheral blood, sampled 28 days after the second AZD1222 dose. The receptor comes from an adult who received the AZD1222 COVID-19 vaccine. The chain has TRBV2 and TRBJ2-2; no reliable D call. The CDR3 here is CASSYSGELFF. In nucleotides, the CDR3 is TGTGCCAGCAGTTACAGCGGGGAGCTGTTTTTT.